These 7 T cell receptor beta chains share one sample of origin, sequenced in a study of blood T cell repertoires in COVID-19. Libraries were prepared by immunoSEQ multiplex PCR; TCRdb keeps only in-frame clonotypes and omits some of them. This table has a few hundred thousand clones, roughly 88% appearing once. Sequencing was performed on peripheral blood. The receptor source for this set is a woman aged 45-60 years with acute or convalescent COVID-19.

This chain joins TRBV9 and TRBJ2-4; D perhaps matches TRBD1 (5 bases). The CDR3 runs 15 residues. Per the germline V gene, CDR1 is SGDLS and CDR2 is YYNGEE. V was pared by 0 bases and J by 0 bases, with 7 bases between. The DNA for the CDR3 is TGTGCCAGCAGCGTAGCTGGGGCAGCCAAAAACATTCAGTACTTC. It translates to CASSVAGAAKNIQYF. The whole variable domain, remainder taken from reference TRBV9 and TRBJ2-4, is DSGVTQTPKHLITATGQRVTLRCSPRSGDLSVYWYQQSLDQGLQFLIQYYNGEERAKGNILERFSAQQFPDLHSELNLSSLELGDSALYFCASSVAGAAKNIQYFGAGTRLSVL.

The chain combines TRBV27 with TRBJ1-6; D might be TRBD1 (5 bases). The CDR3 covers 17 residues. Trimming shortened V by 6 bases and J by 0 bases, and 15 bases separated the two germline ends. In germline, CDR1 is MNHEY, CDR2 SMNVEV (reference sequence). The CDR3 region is CASRHTGTSSYNSPLHF. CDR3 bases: TGTGCCAGCAGACACACAGGAACCAGCTCCTATAATTCACCCCTCCACTTT.

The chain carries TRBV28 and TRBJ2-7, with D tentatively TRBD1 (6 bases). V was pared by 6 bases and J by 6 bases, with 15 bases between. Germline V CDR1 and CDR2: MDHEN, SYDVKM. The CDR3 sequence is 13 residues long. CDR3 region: CASSPSGTLEQYF. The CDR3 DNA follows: TGTGCCAGCAGCCCGAGTGGGACACTCGAGCAGTACTTC.

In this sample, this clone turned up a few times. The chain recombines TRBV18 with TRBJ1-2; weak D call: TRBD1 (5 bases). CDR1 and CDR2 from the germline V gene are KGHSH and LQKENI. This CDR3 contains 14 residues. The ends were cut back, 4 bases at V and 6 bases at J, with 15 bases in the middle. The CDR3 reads CASSQGREGNGYTF. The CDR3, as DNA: TGTGCCAGCTCACAAGGCAGGGAGGGGAATGGCTACACCTTC.

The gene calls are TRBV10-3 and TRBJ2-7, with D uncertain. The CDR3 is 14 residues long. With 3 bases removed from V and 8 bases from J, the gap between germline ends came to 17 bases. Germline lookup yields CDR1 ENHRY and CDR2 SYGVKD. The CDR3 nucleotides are TGTGCCATCAGTGATCACTCAGGTGTCGAGCAGCAGTACTTC. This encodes CAISDHSGVEQQYF.

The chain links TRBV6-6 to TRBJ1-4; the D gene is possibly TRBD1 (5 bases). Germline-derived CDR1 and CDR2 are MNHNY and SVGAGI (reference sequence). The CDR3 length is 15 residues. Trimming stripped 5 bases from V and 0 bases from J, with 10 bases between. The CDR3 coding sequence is TGTGCCAGCAGTCGTACAGGTGCAACTAATGAAAAACTGTTTTTT. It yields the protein CASSRTGATNEKLFF.

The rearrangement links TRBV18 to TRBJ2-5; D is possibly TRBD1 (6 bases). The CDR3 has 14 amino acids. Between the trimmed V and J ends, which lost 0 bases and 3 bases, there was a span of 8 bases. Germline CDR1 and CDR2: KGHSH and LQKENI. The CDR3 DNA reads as TGTGCCAGCTCACCACCGAGGACAGAAGAGACCCAGTACTTC. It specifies CASSPPRTEETQYF.